The source of this T cell receptor (beta chain) is a study of T-cell memory formation after mild COVID-19 (dated by TCRdb to 2020 to 2022). In the study overall: TCR sequence clusters from the two donors were found to be largely donor specific. Longitudinal TCRalpha and TCRbeta repertoire sequencing tracked T-cell clones expanding and contracting after mild COVID-19 in a couple of donors. The cohort comprised two young, previously healthy adult volunteers, one female and one male. General study outcomes and caveats: SARS-CoV-2 specificity was not confirmed for the second-wave clones peaking on day 37. Clones contracting from day 15 to 85 had balanced CD4/CD8 phenotypes, while a second wave expanding from day 15 to 37 was biased towards CD4+. Contracting CD4+ clones were found mainly in CM and EM memory subsets, while CD8+ clones were enriched in EMRA. Some responding clones were detected in pre-infection memory, which suggested that pre-existing cross-reactive memory T cells had joined the SARS-CoV-2 response. The study covered only a couple of mild cases, and larger cohorts including severe cases with pre-infection samples were considered necessary.

Regarding this clonotype: The antigen this receptor binds is unknown. No base quality information exists; no much larger clone differs at one position.

From its cysteine to its phenylalanine, the CDR3 spans 14 amino acids. The DNA shown is the 42-base CDR3, in frame from base 1. V is clipped by 1 base and J by 5 bases, and the sequence between their germline boundaries is 9 bases long. Sequencing used an Illumina NovaSeq 6000. TCRalpha and TCRbeta cDNA libraries were constructed by 5'RACE with constant-segment primers, with sample barcodes and unique molecular identifiers being introduced. RNA was extracted from every sample with Trizol reagent. The libraries were amplified in two PCR steps, and the second step added a second sample barcode and Illumina TruSeq adapters. Sequencing of the libraries was done on an Illumina NovaSeq, producing 2 x 150 bp paired-end reads. In the original analysis: With migec v1.2.7, reads were demultiplexed and then collapsed into UMI-guided consensus sequences. Using mixcr v2.1.11, the UMI consensuses were aligned to TRA and TRB V and J templates and assembled into clonotypes. Clonotypes were classified as expanded or contracted when called significant by both edgeR and NoisET, with noise models trained on biological replicates. edgeR calls used a false discovery rate-adjusted p below 0.01 and a log2 fold-change threshold of 1. PCA with hierarchical clustering of max-normalized trajectories of the 1000 most abundant clonotypes was used as exploratory dynamics analysis. Separately sequenced CD4+ and CD8+ repertoires were used to assign a CD4 or CD8 phenotype to each responding clone. TCRdb redid the processing of the public reads, applying fastp at Q25 and MiXCR, and retained in-frame beta chains. Every distinct CDR3 protein forms one entry, paired with its most common genes and DNA. TCRdb, not the original authors, processed these V and J calls. The sample has about 200,000 distinct CDR3 sequences on record, around 19% of them singletons. Roughly 2.4% of the sample comes from the top ten.

Ficoll-Paque density gradient centrifugation was used to isolate PBMCs. Sequenced material: PBMCs or a T cell subset sorted from them (not recorded which). The clonotype comes from an adult woman who had mild COVID-19 (a few samples of this study predate the infection). The sample titles of this study are shuffled in the database, so cell type and time point are left out; the donor was told from shared clones. The V gene is TRBV12-3 or TRBV12-4 and the J gene is TRBJ1-5; D gene: possibly TRBD1, on 5 matching bases. The DNA sequence is TGTGCCAGCAGTTTAGGGTCAGGGTATCAGCCCCAGCATTTT. It is translated as CASSLGSGYQPQHF.